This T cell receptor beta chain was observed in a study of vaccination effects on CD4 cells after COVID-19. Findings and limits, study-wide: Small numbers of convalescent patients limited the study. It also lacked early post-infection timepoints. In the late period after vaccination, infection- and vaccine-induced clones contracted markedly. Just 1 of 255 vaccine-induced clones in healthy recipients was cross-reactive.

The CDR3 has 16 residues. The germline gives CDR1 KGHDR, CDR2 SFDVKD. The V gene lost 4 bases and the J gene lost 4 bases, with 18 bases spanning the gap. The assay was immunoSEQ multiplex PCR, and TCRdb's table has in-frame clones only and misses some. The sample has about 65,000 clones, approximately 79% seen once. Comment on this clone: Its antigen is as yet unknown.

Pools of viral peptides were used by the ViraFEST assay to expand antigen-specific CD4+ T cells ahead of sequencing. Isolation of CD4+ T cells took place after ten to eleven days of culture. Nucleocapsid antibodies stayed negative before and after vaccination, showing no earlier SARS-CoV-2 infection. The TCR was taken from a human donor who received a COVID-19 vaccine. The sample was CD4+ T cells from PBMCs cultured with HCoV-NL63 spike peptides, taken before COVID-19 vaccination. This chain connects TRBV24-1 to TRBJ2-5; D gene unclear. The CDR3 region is CATSDPSLDVAETQYF. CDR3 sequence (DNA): TGTGCCACCAGTGACCCGTCCCTGGATGTGGCAGAGACCCAGTACTTC.